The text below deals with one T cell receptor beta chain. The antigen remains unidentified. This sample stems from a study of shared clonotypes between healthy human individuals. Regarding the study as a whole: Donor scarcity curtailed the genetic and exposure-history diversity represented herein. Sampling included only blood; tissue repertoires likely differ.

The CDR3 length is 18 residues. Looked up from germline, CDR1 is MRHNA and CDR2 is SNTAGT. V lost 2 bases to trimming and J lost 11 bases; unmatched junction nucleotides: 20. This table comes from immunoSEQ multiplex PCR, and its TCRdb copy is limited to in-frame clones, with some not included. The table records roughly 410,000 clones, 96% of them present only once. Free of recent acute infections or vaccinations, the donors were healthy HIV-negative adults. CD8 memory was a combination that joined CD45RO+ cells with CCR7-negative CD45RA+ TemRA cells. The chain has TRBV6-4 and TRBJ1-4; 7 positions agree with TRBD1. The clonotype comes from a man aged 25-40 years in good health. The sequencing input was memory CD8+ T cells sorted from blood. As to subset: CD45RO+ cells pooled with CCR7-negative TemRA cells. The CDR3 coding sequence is TGTGCCAGCAGTGACCCGGGACAGTGGGTGAAAATCATTGGGAAACTGTTTTTT. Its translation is CASSDPGQWVKIIGKLFF.